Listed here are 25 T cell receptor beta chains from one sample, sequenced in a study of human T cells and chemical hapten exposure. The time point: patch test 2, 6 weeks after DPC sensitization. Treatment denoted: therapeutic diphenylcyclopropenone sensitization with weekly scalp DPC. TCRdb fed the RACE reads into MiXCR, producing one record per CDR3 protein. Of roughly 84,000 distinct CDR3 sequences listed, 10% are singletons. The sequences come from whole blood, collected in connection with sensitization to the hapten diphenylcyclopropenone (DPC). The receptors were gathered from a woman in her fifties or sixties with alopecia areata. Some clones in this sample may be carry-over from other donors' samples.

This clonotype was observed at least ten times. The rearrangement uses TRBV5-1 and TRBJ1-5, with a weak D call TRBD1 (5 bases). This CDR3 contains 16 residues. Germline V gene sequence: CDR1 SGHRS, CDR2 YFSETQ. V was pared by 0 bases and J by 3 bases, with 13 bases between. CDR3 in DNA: TGCGCCAGCAGCTTGGTTCCGACAGACAACAATCAGCCCCAGCATTTT. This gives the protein CASSLVPTDNNQPQHF.

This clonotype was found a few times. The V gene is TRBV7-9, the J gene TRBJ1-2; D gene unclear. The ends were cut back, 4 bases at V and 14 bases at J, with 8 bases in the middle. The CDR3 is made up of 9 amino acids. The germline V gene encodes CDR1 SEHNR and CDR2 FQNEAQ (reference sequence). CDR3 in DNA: TGTGCCAGCAGCTCGGGAGTAACCTTC. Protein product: CASSSGVTF.

The CDR3 DNA follows: TGTGCCAGCTCACCAGGGGCGGCTGGAAACACCATATATTTT. This gives the protein CASSPGAAGNTIYF. The V call is TRBV18, the J call TRBJ1-3; D may be TRBD1 (5 bases). Trimming took off 2 bases at V and 2 bases at J, with 7 bases between the two ends. Germline values: CDR1 KGHSH, CDR2 LQKENI. The CDR3 is 14 residues long.

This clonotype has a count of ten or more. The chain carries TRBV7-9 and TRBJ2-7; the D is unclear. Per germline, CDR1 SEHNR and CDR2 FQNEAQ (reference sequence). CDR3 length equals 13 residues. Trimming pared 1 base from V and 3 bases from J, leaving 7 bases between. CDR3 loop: CASSLVWSYEQYF. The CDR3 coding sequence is TGTGCCAGCAGCTTAGTGTGGAGCTACGAGCAGTACTTC. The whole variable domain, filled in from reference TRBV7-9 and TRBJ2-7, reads DTGVSQNPRHKITKRGQNVTFRCDPISEHNRLYWYRQTLGQGPEFLTYFQNEAQLEKSRLLSDRFSAERPKGSFSTLEIQRTEQGDSAMYLCASSLVWSYEQYFGPGTRLTVT.

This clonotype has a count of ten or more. The CDR3 reads CASSLRQTAYEQYF. DNA of the CDR3: TGTGCCAGCAGTTTAAGGCAGACGGCCTACGAGCAGTACTTC. V usage is TRBV28 and J usage is TRBJ2-7; D is unresolved. Germline CDR1 MDHEN, CDR2 SYDVKM. This CDR3 is 14 amino acids long. V shed 2 bases and J shed 2 bases, with 10 bases lying between them.

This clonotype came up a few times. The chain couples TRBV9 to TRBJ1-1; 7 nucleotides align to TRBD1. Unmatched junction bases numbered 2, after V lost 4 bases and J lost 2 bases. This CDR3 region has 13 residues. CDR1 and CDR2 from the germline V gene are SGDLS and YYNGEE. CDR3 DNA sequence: TGTGCCAGCAGCCGGACAGGCAACACTGAAGCTTTCTTT. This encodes CASSRTGNTEAFF.

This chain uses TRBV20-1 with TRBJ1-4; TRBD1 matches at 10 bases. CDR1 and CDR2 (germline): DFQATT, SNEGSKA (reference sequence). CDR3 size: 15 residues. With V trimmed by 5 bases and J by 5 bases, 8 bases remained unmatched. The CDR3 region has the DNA TGCAGTGCTGGTAGAGAGGGACAGGGGAATGAAAAACTGTTTTTT. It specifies CSAGREGQGNEKLFF.

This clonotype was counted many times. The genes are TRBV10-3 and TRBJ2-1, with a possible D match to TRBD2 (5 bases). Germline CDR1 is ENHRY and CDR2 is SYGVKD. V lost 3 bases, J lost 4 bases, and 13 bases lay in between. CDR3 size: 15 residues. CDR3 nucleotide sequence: TGTGCCATCAGTGATGCCGGGGAACGTTACAATGAGCAGTTCTTC. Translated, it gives CAISDAGERYNEQFF.

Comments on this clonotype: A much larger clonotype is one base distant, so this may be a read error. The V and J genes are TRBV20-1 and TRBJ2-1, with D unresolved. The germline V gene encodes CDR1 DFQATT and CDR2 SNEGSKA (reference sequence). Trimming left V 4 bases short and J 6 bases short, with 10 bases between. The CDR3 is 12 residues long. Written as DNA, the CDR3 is TGCAGTGCTATCCCCCCGGGCAATGAGCAGTTCTTC. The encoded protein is CSAIPPGNEQFF.

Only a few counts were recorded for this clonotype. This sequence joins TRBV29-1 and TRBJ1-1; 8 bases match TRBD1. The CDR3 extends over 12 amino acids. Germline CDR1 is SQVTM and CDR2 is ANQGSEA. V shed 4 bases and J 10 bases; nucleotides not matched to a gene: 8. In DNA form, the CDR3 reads TGCAGCGTTGTACAGGGGGGAGTCGGAGCTTTCTTT. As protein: CSVVQGGVGAFF.

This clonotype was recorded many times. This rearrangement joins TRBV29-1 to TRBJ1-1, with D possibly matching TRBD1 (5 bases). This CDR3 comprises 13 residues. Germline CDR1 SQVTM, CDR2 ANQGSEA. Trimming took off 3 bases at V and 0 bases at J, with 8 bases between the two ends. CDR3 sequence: CSVEGRLNTEAFF. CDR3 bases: TGCAGCGTTGAGGGACGGTTGAACACTGAAGCTTTCTTT.

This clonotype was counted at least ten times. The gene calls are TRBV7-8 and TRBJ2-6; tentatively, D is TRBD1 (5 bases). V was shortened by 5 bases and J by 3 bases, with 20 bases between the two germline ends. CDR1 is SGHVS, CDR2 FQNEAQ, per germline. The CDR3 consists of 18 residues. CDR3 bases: TGTGCCAGCAGCCGAACGGCAAGTAGGGGCAGTGGGGCCAACGTCCTGACTTTC. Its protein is CASSRTASRGSGANVLTF.

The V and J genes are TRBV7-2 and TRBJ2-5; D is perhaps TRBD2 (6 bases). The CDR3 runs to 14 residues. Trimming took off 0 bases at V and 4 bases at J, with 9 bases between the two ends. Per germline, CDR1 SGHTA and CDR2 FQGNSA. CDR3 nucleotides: TGTGCCAGCAGCTTAGCACTAGCACGAGAGACCCAGTACTTC. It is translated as CASSLALARETQYF.

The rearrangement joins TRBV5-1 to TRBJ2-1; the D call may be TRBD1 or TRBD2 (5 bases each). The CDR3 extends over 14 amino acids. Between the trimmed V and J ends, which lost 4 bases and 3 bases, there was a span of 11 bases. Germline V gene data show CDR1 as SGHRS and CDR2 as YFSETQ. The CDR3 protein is CASSAGTLYNEQFF. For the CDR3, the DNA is TGCGCCAGCAGCGCCGGGACGCTCTACAATGAGCAGTTCTTC.

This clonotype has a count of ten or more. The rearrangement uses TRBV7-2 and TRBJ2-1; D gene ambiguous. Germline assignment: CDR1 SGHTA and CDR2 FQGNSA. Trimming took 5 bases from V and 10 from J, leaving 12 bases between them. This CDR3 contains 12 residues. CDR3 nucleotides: TGTGCCAGCAGCGGCCGTGGGCAGGAGCAGTTCTTC. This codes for CASSGRGQEQFF.

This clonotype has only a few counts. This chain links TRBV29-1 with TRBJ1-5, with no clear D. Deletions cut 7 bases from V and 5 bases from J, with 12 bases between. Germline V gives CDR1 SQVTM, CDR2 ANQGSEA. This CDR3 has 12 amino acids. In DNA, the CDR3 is TGCAGCGCTCGGAATATGGATCAGCCCCAGCATTTT. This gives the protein CSARNMDQPQHF.

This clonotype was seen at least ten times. The chain's CDR3 is CASSPAGTASGNTIYF. Written as DNA, the CDR3 is TGTGCCAGCAGCCCGGCCGGGACAGCCTCGGGAAACACCATATATTTT. V usage is TRBV7-7 and J usage is TRBJ1-3; the match to TRBD1 covers 7 bases. V lost 5 bases to trimming and J lost 4 bases; unmatched junction nucleotides: 11. This CDR3 region has 16 residues. Germline lookup yields CDR1 SSHAT and CDR2 FNYEAQ (reference sequence).

In DNA, the CDR3 is TGCAGCGTTGAGACGCCGGGAGGCCTTGAGTTCTTC. It yields the protein CSVETPGGLEFF. V is TRBV29-1 and J is TRBJ2-1, with 7 bases identical to TRBD2. V trimming: 3 bases; J trimming: 14 bases; junction bases outside the gene matches: 10. Germline V gene sequence: CDR1 SQVTM, CDR2 ANQGSEA. There are 12 residues in the CDR3.

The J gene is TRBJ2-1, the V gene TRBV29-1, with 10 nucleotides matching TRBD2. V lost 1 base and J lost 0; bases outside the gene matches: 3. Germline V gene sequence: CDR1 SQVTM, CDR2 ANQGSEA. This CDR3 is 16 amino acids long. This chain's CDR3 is CSVEAASGSSYNEQFF. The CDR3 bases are TGCAGCGTTGAAGCCGCTAGCGGGAGCTCCTACAATGAGCAGTTCTTC.

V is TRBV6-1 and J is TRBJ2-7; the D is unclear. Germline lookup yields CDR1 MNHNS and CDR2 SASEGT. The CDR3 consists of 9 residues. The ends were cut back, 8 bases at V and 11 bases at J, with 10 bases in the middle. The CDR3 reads CASDFRKYF. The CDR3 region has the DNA TGTGCCAGCGATTTTCGGAAGTACTTC.

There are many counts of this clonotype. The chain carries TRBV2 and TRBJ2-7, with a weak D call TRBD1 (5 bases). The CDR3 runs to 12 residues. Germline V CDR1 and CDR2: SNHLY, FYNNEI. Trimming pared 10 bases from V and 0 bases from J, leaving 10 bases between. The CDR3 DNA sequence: TGTGCCATGACAGTTTTCTCCTACGAGCAGTACTTC. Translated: CAMTVFSYEQYF.

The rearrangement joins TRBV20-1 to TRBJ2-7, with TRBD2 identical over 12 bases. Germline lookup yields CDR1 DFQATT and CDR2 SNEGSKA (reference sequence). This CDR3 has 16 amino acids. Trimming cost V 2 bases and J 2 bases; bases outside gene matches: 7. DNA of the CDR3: TGCAGTGCTAGACAACTAGCGGGGGGATACACCTACGAGCAGTACTTC. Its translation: CSARQLAGGYTYEQYF.

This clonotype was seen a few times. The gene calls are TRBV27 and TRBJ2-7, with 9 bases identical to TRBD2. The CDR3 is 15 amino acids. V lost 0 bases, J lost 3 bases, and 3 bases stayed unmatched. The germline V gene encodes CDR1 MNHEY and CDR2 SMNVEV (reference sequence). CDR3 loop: CASSLSGTSFYEQYF. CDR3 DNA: TGTGCCAGCAGTTTATCCGGGACTAGCTTCTACGAGCAGTACTTC.

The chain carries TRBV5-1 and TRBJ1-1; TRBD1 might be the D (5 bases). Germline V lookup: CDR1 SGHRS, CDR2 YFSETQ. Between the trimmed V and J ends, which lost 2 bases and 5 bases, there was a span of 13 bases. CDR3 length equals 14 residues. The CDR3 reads CASSLIGHRTEAFF. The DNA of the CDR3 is TGCGCCAGCAGCTTAATAGGACATCGGACTGAAGCTTTCTTT.

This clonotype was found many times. CDR3 sequence (DNA): TGTGCCAGCAGTTACTCTCCAGGATCCTATGGCTACACCTTC. It codes for CASSYSPGSYGYTF. This sequence joins TRBV6-5 and TRBJ1-2; D unclear. Per germline, CDR1 MNHEY and CDR2 SVGAGI. Trimming removed 0 bases from V and 4 bases from J, with 9 bases in between. The CDR3 runs 14 residues.